The 9 T cell receptor beta chains given below trace back to one sample, sequenced in a study of T cells in Graves' hyperthyroidism and ophthalmopathy. Amplification of TCR beta CDR3 regions was performed using RNA transcripts as template. Carried out on the TCR CDR3, a first-round RT-PCR used the HTBI primer set. TCRdb itself ran the multiplex PCR reads through MiXCR, one entry per CDR3 protein. The sample has some 320,000 distinct CDR3 sequences; approximately 15% are singletons. Material for sequencing was blood. All receptors derive from a woman aged 40-49 years with Graves' ophthalmopathy.

This clonotype showed up just a few times. The genes are TRBV5-4 and TRBJ2-1, with D perhaps TRBD2 (6 bases). Germline loops: CDR1 SGHNT, CDR2 YYREEE (reference sequence). The CDR3 spans 14 residues. V lost 4 bases and J 5 bases, leaving 13 bases between the germline ends. The CDR3 protein is CASSPPSGHNEQFF. CDR3 in DNA: TGTGCCAGCAGCCCCCCGAGCGGGCACAATGAGCAGTTCTTC.

The chain joins TRBV16 to TRBJ1-2, with 7 bases matching TRBD1. Germline loops: CDR1 KGHSY, CDR2 FQNENV. Trimming at V came to 4 bases and at J to 13 bases, leaving 12 bases not matched to a gene. This CDR3 contains 13 residues. The CDR3 DNA follows: TGTGCCAGCAGCCGGACAGGATCCCAGAGGTGCACCTTC. The encoded protein is CASSRTGSQRCTF.

This clonotype has ten or more counts. The V and J genes are TRBV12-3 or TRBV12-4 and TRBJ1-5, with D unresolved. This CDR3 has 14 residues. Trimming pared 5 bases from V and 1 base from J, leaving 9 bases between. The CDR3 coding sequence is TGTGCCAGCAGTATAAGACACAGCAATCAGCCCCAGCATTTT. Its protein product is CASSIRHSNQPQHF.

This clonotype was counted ten times or more. The chain combines TRBV28 with TRBJ1-2; the D is unclear. Germline V gene lookup returns CDR1 MDHEN and CDR2 SYDVKM. This CDR3 spans 9 amino acids. Trimming left V 5 bases short and J 7 bases short, with 2 bases between. CDR3 loop: CASSGGYTF. For the CDR3, the DNA is TGTGCCAGCAGTGGTGGCTACACCTTC.

This clonotype has at least ten counts. J is TRBJ2-7 and V is TRBV28, with a weak D call TRBD2 (6 bases). V was cut by 5 bases and J by 5 bases, with 16 bases left in between. Germline CDR1 is MDHEN and CDR2 is SYDVKM. This CDR3 comprises 14 residues. Here the CDR3 DNA reads TGTGCCAGCAGTCGGCAGGGAGGCGTTGACGAGCAGTACTTC. It yields the protein CASSRQGGVDEQYF.

This clonotype was recorded a few times. V and J are TRBV27 and TRBJ1-1; D gene uncertain. CDR1 is MNHEY and CDR2 is SMNVEV in the germline V gene (reference sequence). CDR3 length equals 14 residues. Trimming shortened V by 2 bases and J by 6 bases, and 13 bases separated the two germline ends. In DNA form, the CDR3 reads TGTGCCAGCAGTTTAAGCGGGGATTTGGCTGAAGCTTTCTTT. It specifies CASSLSGDLAEAFF.

The table lists this clonotype with many counts. The chain has TRBV7-2 and TRBJ2-7; 8 nucleotides agree with TRBD2. This CDR3 contains 14 residues. J was trimmed by 2 bases and V by 4 bases; bases with no gene match: 4. Germline V CDR1 and CDR2: SGHTA, FQGNSA. The CDR3 DNA reads TGTGCCAGCAGCTACAGCGGGGGAGCCTACGAGCAGTACTTC. Translating gives CASSYSGGAYEQYF.

This clonotype has a count of ten or more. The chain combines TRBV6-1 with TRBJ1-2; D is uncertain. The germline CDR1 and CDR2 sequences are MNHNS and SASEGT. CDR3 length: 16 amino acids. Trimming took 5 bases from V and 4 from J, leaving 20 bases between them. This CDR3 reads CASSYKADPQIYGYTF. The CDR3 DNA follows: TGTGCCAGCAGTTACAAGGCAGACCCCCAGATCTATGGCTACACCTTC.

This rearrangement joins TRBV20-1 to TRBJ1-5, with 7 bases aligning to TRBD1. Germline loops: CDR1 DFQATT, CDR2 SNEGSKA (reference sequence). This CDR3 spans 14 amino acids. Trimming removed 4 bases from V and 9 bases from J; junction bases left unmatched: 12. The CDR3 DNA reads TGCAGTGCTAACACAGGGGCTGGCGGGGGGCCCCAGCATTTT. As protein: CSANTGAGGGPQHF.